One and the same sample provided the 14 T cell receptor beta chains below, sequenced in a study of siplizumab effects on memory and regulatory T cells. This table comes from immunoSEQ multiplex PCR, and its TCRdb copy is limited to in-frame clones, with some not included. The data show around 82,000 clones, 93% seen once. Sequenced material: CD8+ T cells sorted from blood. Receptors originate from a human donor in good health.

The count of this clone is one. The chain links TRBV18 to TRBJ2-5; D might be TRBD1 or TRBD2, each matching 5 bases. V shed 3 bases and J shed 7 bases, with 18 bases lying between them. Per germline, CDR1 KGHSH and CDR2 LQKENI. The CDR3 runs to 15 residues. The CDR3: CASSPGTGSEGTQYF. DNA of the CDR3: TGTGCCAGCTCACCCGGGACGGGATCCGAGGGGACCCAGTACTTC.

This clone was picked up a small number of times. The V call is TRBV7-6, the J call TRBJ1-5; 7 bases are a match to TRBD1. Losses at the gene ends were 5 bases for V and 3 bases for J; bases not matched to a gene: 7. From germline, CDR1 is SGHVS and CDR2 FNYEAQ. The CDR3 contains 15 residues. The CDR3 loop reads CASSVETGINQPQHF. DNA for the CDR3: TGTGCCAGCAGCGTCGAGACAGGGATCAATCAGCCCCAGCATTTT.

V gene TRBV19 combines with J gene TRBJ1-1, with TRBD1 matching 10 bases. V dropped 6 bases and J dropped 4; count of bases not matched to a gene: 5. Germline-derived CDR1 and CDR2 are LNHDA and SQIVND (reference sequence). The CDR3 is made up of 14 amino acids. The CDR3 protein is CASSTGQGVTEAFF. In DNA, the CDR3 is TGTGCCAGTAGCACCGGACAGGGGGTCACTGAAGCTTTCTTT.

The chain has TRBV5-4 and TRBJ1-1; D remains ambiguous. The CDR3 spans 12 residues. Trimming cost V 2 bases and J 2 bases, with 4 bases left between them. Germline loops: CDR1 SGHNT, CDR2 YYREEE (reference sequence). CDR3 in DNA: TGTGCCAGCAGCTTTACCAACACTGAAGCTTTCTTT. Translation: CASSFTNTEAFF.

The chain couples TRBV18 to TRBJ1-4; D gene unclear. With 6 bases removed from V and 3 bases from J, the gap between germline ends came to 11 bases. The V gene's germline CDR1 is KGHSH and CDR2 LQKENI. The CDR3 totals 14 residues. CDR3 bases: TGTGCCAGCTCCGACACCGGGGCTAATGAAAAACTGTTTTTT. Translating it yields CASSDTGANEKLFF.

This clone was recorded only once. The chain combines TRBV25-1 with TRBJ1-6, with D possibly being TRBD1 (6 bases). The ends were cut back, 10 bases at V and 8 bases at J, with 15 bases in the middle. Germline V gene data show CDR1 as MGHDK and CDR2 as SYGVNS. CDR3 length equals 13 residues. The CDR3, as DNA: TGTGCCACCCAGGGGTCGGGCGATTCACCCCTCCACTTT. Translation gives CATQGSGDSPLHF.

The count of this clone is one. The chain links TRBV30 to TRBJ2-1; D is undetermined. The CDR3 runs 13 residues. V lost 1 base and J lost 0, with 4 bases in between. Germline lookup yields CDR1 GTSNPN and CDR2 SVGIG (reference sequence). CDR3 amino acids: CAWSEVSYNEQFF. Here the CDR3 DNA reads TGTGCCTGGAGTGAAGTCTCCTACAATGAGCAGTTCTTC.

The CDR3 bases are TGTGCCAGTAGTATGACAGCTGGCAATCAGCCCCAGCATTTT. Translation: CASSMTAGNQPQHF. The chain has TRBV19 and TRBJ1-5; perhaps TRBD1 as D (5 bases). Germline V CDR1 and CDR2: LNHDA, SQIVND (reference sequence). The CDR3 spans 14 residues. The ends were cut back, 3 bases at V and 2 bases at J, with 8 bases in the middle. Complete variable domain (other parts from reference TRBV19 and TRBJ1-5): DGGITQSPKYLFRKEGQNVTLSCEQNLNHDAMYWYRQDPGQGLRLIYYSQIVNDFQKGDIAEGYSVSREKKESFPLTVTSAQKNPTAFYLCASSMTAGNQPQHFGDGTRLSIL.

The J gene is TRBJ2-5, the V gene TRBV21-1; the DNA was not used to check the table's D call, TRBD2. TRBV21-1 is labeled a pseudogene. CDR3 length: 19 amino acids. The CDR3 sequence is CASSKWEASGEHSKVTQYF. The CDR3 bases are TGTGCCAGCAGCAAATGGGAGGCTAGCGGGGAGCACTCCAAGGTGACCCAGTACTTC.

V is TRBV4-3 and J is TRBJ2-1; the D gene is possibly TRBD2 (6 bases). Germline-derived CDR1 and CDR2 are LGHNA and YSLEER. This CDR3 has 15 amino acids. V was pared by 0 bases and J by 8 bases, with 14 bases between. The CDR3 nucleotides are TGCGCCAGCAGCCAAGATGGAGGGCGAGGGGATGAGCAGTTCTTC. It translates to CASSQDGGRGDEQFF.

In this sample, this clone turned up once. V usage is TRBV12-5 and J usage is TRBJ2-2; 7 nucleotides match TRBD1. V was clipped by 2 bases and J by 8 bases; unmatched bases: 5. This CDR3 spans 14 amino acids. Looked up from germline, CDR1 is LGHNT and CDR2 is FRNRAP. CDR3 in amino acids: CASGLPTGAGELFF. In DNA form, the CDR3 reads TGTGCTAGTGGTTTGCCAACAGGGGCAGGGGAGCTGTTTTTT.

The genes are TRBV9 and TRBJ1-2, with TRBD1 identical over 7 bases. The CDR3 contains 16 residues. In germline, CDR1 is SGDLS, CDR2 YYNGEE. The ends lost 4 bases at V and 4 bases at J; junction bases unmatched: 13. The CDR3 loop reads CASSPSGTADSYGYTF. The CDR3 DNA is TGTGCCAGCAGCCCAAGTGGGACAGCGGATTCCTATGGCTACACCTTC.

This chain joins TRBV27 and TRBJ2-1, with a tentative D call TRBD2 (6 bases). The CDR3 loop spans 13 amino acids. Germline V gene data show CDR1 as MNHEY and CDR2 as SMNVEV (reference sequence). V shed 10 bases and J shed 2 bases, with 12 bases lying between them. CDR3 nucleotides: TGTGCCACAACGGGGGATGCCTACAATGAGCAGTTCTTC. Translating gives CATTGDAYNEQFF.

This chain connects TRBV10-3 to TRBJ2-5; D perhaps matches TRBD2 (6 bases). Germline V CDR1 and CDR2: ENHRY, SYGVKD. CDR3 length equals 12 residues. Trimming shortened V by 6 bases and J by 2 bases, and 7 bases separated the two germline ends. The CDR3 loop reads CAIRGTQETQYF. For the CDR3, the DNA is TGTGCCATCAGAGGGACTCAAGAGACCCAGTACTTC.